This T cell receptor beta chain is from a study of identical twins. This CDR3 is built from 15 residues. V was clipped by 1 base and J by 4 bases, with 13 bases between them. Germline-derived CDR1 and CDR2 are LGHDT and YNNKEL (reference sequence). TCRdb re-called the 5' RACE reads with MiXCR, one entry per CDR3 protein. The data show around 250,000 distinct CDR3 sequences, approximately 7.1% seen once. All donors were healthy, and all were Caucasian. This same sample was also taken into another study, of T cells expressing NK-cell markers. That report notes: The eight sequenced donors comprised seven who were HCMV-seropositive and one who was seronegative. About six donors showed dominant NKG2C+ clonotypes comprising about 1.0-8% of their CD8+ T cells. Several donors' CD3+CD56-NKG2C+ cells were dominated by the same clonotypes.

Input material: CD8+ T cells sorted from blood. This TCR was recovered from a young woman in good health. The rearrangement links TRBV3-1 to TRBJ1-1, with D possibly being TRBD1 (5 bases). This CDR3 reads CASSQVLGGATEAFF. DNA for the CDR3: TGTGCCAGCAGCCAAGTTCTTGGGGGTGCCACTGAAGCTTTCTTT.